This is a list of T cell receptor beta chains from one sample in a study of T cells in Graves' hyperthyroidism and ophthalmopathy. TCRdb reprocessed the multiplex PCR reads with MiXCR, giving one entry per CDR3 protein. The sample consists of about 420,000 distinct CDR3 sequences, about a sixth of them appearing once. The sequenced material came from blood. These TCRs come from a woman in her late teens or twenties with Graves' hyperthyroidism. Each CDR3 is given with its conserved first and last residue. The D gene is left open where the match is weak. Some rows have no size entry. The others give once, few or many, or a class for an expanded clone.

TGTGCCAGCAGCTCTGGGACGGGGTTGAGGCCCCAGCATTTT,CASSSGTGLRPQHF,NA,TRBV7-9,many,TRBJ1-5
TGTGCCAGCATGAGGGGCTCCTACAATGAGCAGTTCTTC,CASMRGSYNEQFF,NA,TRBV11-3,many,TRBJ2-1
TGTGCCAGCAGTCCAACCGGGACTAGGGCATACAATGAGCAGTTCTTC,CASSPTGTRAYNEQFF,TRBD2,TRBV7-3,many,TRBJ2-1
TGTGCCAGCAATCCCCGGGGTAGCACAGATACGCAGTATTTT,CASNPRGSTDTQYF,NA,TRBV5-5,many,TRBJ2-3
TGTGCCAGCAGTTTATCCATGAACACTGAAGCTTTCTTT,CASSLSMNTEAFF,NA,TRBV12-3/TRBV12-4,many,TRBJ1-1
TGTGCCAGTAGTATCGCCTGGGCTAGCGGGAGGAACAATGAGCAGTTCTTC,CASSIAWASGRNNEQFF,TRBD2,TRBV19,NA,TRBJ2-1
TGTGCCAGCAGCCTGCGCGACGGCAGAGGCTATGGCTACACCTTC,CASSLRDGRGYGYTF,NA,TRBV9,few,TRBJ1-2
TGTGCCAGCAGCAAGGGAGGTCTGGCAGAGACCCAGTACTTC,CASSKGGLAETQYF,NA,TRBV11-2,many,TRBJ2-5
TGTGCCAGCAGTTTGACAGGGTTCGGTGAGACCCAGTACTTC,CASSLTGFGETQYF,TRBD1,TRBV28,many,TRBJ2-5
TGTGCCAGCATGGGGGGAGCCTACAATGAGCAGTTCTTC,CASMGGAYNEQFF,NA,TRBV28,many,TRBJ2-1
TGTGCCAGCAGTAGGGGACAGGCCCCCTACGAGCAGTACTTC,CASSRGQAPYEQYF,TRBD1,TRBV6-2/TRBV6-3,many,TRBJ2-7
TGTGCCAGCAGCTTAGCATCAGGGGCCAACTATGGCTACACCTTC,CASSLASGANYGYTF,NA,TRBV7-2,many,TRBJ1-2
TGTGCCAGCAGCTCGCAGGGGGAAGGGGAAAAACTGTTTTTT,CASSSQGEGEKLFF,TRBD1,TRBV5-5,many,TRBJ1-4
TGTGCCAGCAGCCAATCTACCGGGGAGCTGTTTTTT,CASSQSTGELFF,NA,TRBV3-1,many,TRBJ2-2
TGTGCCAGCAAGCTTAGCGGGCAGAACACCGGGGAGCTGTTTTTT,CASKLSGQNTGELFF,TRBD2,TRBV7-3,many,TRBJ2-2
TGCAGTGCCATTAGCGGGGGGGTCTATGAGCAGTTCTTC,CSAISGGVYEQFF,TRBD2,TRBV20-1,many,TRBJ2-1
TGTGCCAGTGCCCGTCAGGACAGGGGCAATCAGCCCCAGCATTTT,CASARQDRGNQPQHF,TRBD1,TRBV19,many,TRBJ1-5
TGTGCCAGCAGTTACAGGGGGCTCTCCTACGAGCAGTACTTC,CASSYRGLSYEQYF,TRBD1,TRBV6-1,many,TRBJ2-7
TGTGCCACCAGCCGAGGATACACAGATACGCAGTATTTT,CATSRGYTDTQYF,NA,TRBV15,many,TRBJ2-3
TGTGCCTGGAGCGTCCCTGAGAACACTGAAGCTTTCTTT,CAWSVPENTEAFF,NA,TRBV30,many,TRBJ1-1
TGCGCCAGCAGCCTTACGAGGGCTAGCGGGAATCGGGAGCAGTACTTC,CASSLTRASGNREQYF,TRBD2,TRBV4-1,NA,TRBJ2-7